The source of this T cell receptor beta chain is a study of PD-L1 blockade in urothelial cancer. The CDR3 has 15 amino acids. The trim removed 6 bases at V and 0 bases at J, leaving 5 bases unmatched. Germline CDR1 and CDR2: MNHNY and SVGAGI (reference sequence). Time point denoted: peripheral blood 6 weeks after treatment start. Locally advanced or metastatic urothelial carcinoma was present in patients. Profiling relied on immunoSEQ multiplex PCR, and the TCRdb table lists in-frame clones only, not all of them. Among 35,000 to 45,000 clones listed, approximately 80% were seen once. The chain carries TRBV6-6 and TRBJ1-1; TRBD1 aligns across 9 bases. This TCR came from a man aged 35 to 55 with urothelial cancer. The specimen was PBMCs, collected around atezolizumab (anti-PD-L1) treatment. CDR3 bases: TGTGCCAGCAGGTGGACAGGGGCGGTGAACACTGAAGCTTTCTTT. Amino acid sequence: CASRWTGAVNTEAFF.